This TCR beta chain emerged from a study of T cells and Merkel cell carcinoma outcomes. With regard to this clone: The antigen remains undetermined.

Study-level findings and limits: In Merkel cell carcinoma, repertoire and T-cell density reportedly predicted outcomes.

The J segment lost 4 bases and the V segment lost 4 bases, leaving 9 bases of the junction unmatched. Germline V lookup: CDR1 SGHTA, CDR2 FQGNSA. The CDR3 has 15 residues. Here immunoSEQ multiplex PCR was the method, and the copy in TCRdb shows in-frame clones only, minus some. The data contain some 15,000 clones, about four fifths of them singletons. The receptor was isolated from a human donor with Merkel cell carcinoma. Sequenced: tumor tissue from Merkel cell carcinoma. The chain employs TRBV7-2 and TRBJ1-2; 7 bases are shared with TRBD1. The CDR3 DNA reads TGTGCCAGCAGCTCCCCGGGACAGAGGCTCTATGGCTACACCTTC. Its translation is CASSSPGQRLYGYTF.